Following are 32 T cell receptor beta chains from one sample sequenced in a study of CD8 T cells in ankylosing spondylitis. TCRdb used MiXCR to reprocess the 5' RACE reads, holding one entry per CDR3 protein. Among about 240,000 distinct CDR3 sequences listed, under 8.5% were seen once. The specimen was blood, either unsorted or a sorted T cell fraction (not recorded which). These TCRs come from a female donor with ankylosing spondylitis or in good health (not recorded which).

This clonotype occurred many times. V is TRBV29-1 and J is TRBJ1-1; no definite D call. This CDR3 is built from 12 residues. CDR1 is SQVTM and CDR2 is ANQGSEA in the germline V gene. V was pared by 7 bases and J by 6 bases, with 15 bases between. For the CDR3, the DNA is TGCAGCGCCGAGCCCCTGGACCCTGAAGCTTTCTTT. As protein: CSAEPLDPEAFF.

This clonotype was seen more than once but under ten times. The V and J genes are TRBV7-2 and TRBJ1-2; D is uncertain. CDR1 is SGHTA, CDR2 FQGNSA, per germline. The CDR3 spans 14 residues. Trimming left V 5 bases short and J 6 bases short, with 16 bases between. The CDR3 loop is CASSLDPKWHGYTF. In DNA form, the CDR3 reads TGTGCCAGCAGCCTAGACCCTAAATGGCATGGCTACACCTTC.

This clonotype was picked up many times. The chain combines TRBV27 with TRBJ1-1; tentative D call: TRBD1 (6 bases). The CDR3 has 14 amino acids. CDR1 is MNHEY, CDR2 SMNVEV, per germline (reference sequence). With 0 bases removed from V and 11 bases from J, the gap between germline ends came to 16 bases. The CDR3 reads CASSLSKTGQGAFF. CDR3 bases: TGTGCCAGCAGTTTATCGAAAACAGGGCAGGGGGCTTTCTTT.

The rearrangement uses TRBV11-1 and TRBJ2-6, with no clear D. The CDR3 consists of 19 residues. The V gene's germline CDR1 is SGHAT and CDR2 FQDESV (reference sequence). The V end lost 6 bases, the J end lost 1 base, and 22 bases lay between the germline ends. As DNA, the CDR3 is TGTGCCAGCAGGAGATTCTTGGAGAGAAGCAGTTCTGGGGCCAACGTCCTGACTTTC. The encoded protein is CASRRFLERSSSGANVLTF.

This clonotype showed up many times. This rearrangement joins TRBV5-1 to TRBJ1-1; 10 bases fit TRBD1. The germline V gene has CDR1 SGHRS and CDR2 YFSETQ. Trimming at V came to 5 bases and at J to 11 bases, leaving 6 bases not matched to a gene. This CDR3 is 12 amino acids long. The CDR3 region is CASSPTGGTAFF. The CDR3 DNA reads as TGCGCCAGCAGTCCGACAGGGGGCACGGCTTTCTTT.

This clonotype was detected only a few times. The chain uses TRBV6-6 and TRBJ1-5; no definite D call. Trimming left V 7 bases short and J 5 bases short, with 9 bases between. Germline V gene sequence: CDR1 MNHNY, CDR2 SVGAGI (reference sequence). This CDR3 contains 12 residues. For the CDR3, the DNA is TGTGCCAGCAACCGTTACGATCAGCCCCAGCATTTT. Protein sequence: CASNRYDQPQHF.

The chain recombines TRBV19 with TRBJ2-2; the D gene is possibly TRBD2 (6 bases). CDR1 and CDR2 (germline): LNHDA, SQIVND (reference sequence). The CDR3 loop spans 16 amino acids. The V gene lost 1 base and the J gene lost 7 bases, with 16 bases spanning the gap. The CDR3 nucleotides read TGTGCCAGTAGTATAGGGGTCGGCAGGGAGGACGGGGAGCTGTTTTTT. Translating gives CASSIGVGREDGELFF.

This clonotype was detected ten times or more. The junction and the germline gene differ at one end; a read error may be behind it. This chain uses TRBV7-6 with TRBJ1-1; D remains ambiguous. CDR1 is SGHVS, CDR2 FNYEAQ, per germline. The CDR3 spans 15 residues. For the CDR3, the DNA is TGTGCCAGCAGCGCTACTCCCACTACGAACACTGAAGCCTTCTTT. Its translation: CASSATPTTNTEAFF.

Ten or more counts support this clonotype. The chain employs TRBV5-5 and TRBJ2-7; D assignment may be TRBD1 or TRBD2 (5 bases each). Per germline, CDR1 SGHKS and CDR2 YYEKEE (reference sequence). Trimming pared 3 bases from V and 1 base from J, leaving 5 bases between. The CDR3 runs 12 residues. CDR3 in DNA: TGTGCCAGCAGCTGGGGGTCCTACGAGCAGTACTTC. The encoded protein is CASSWGSYEQYF.

This clonotype was observed many times. This chain uses TRBV20-1 with TRBJ2-3; D might be TRBD2 (6 bases). V was trimmed by 3 bases and J by 1 base, leaving 11 bases between them. Germline V gene lookup returns CDR1 DFQATT and CDR2 SNEGSKA (reference sequence). The CDR3 sequence is 14 residues long. This CDR3 is CSASHGGGTDTQYF. The CDR3, as DNA: TGCAGTGCTAGTCATGGCGGGGGCACAGATACGCAGTATTTT.

This clonotype showed up many times. The genes are TRBV5-6 and TRBJ1-1, with D hard to call. Germline V lookup: CDR1 SGHDT, CDR2 YYEEEE. The V gene lost 0 bases and the J gene lost 13 bases, with 22 bases spanning the gap. The CDR3 has 15 residues. CDR3 region: CASSLGPGSEYEGFF. DNA for the CDR3: TGTGCCAGCAGCTTGGGACCGGGGTCGGAGTATGAGGGTTTCTTT.

This clonotype has ten or more counts. CDR3 coding DNA: TGTGCCAGCAGAAACTTAGCGGGAGAGACGGGTGAGACCCAGTACTTC. Its translation: CASRNLAGETGETQYF. The chain links TRBV28 to TRBJ2-5; 9 bases are a match to TRBD2. From germline, CDR1 is MDHEN and CDR2 SYDVKM. This CDR3 contains 16 residues. V was pared by 6 bases and J by 5 bases, with 13 bases of the junction left unmatched.

This clonotype was detected only a few times. This chain links TRBV5-8 with TRBJ2-1, with 7 bases lining up with TRBD2. V shed 4 bases, J shed 1 base, and the junction held 5 bases outside the gene matches. Germline assignment: CDR1 SGHTS and CDR2 YDEGEE. The CDR3 totals 15 residues. The CDR3 spells CASSRLRGSYNEQFF. As DNA, the CDR3 is TGTGCCAGCAGCCGCCTGCGGGGGTCCTACAATGAGCAGTTCTTC.

This clonotype was seen a few times. The CDR3 DNA reads as TGTGCCATCAGTGTCACCACAGATACGCAGTATTTT. It encodes CAISVTTDTQYF. The chain uses TRBV10-3 and TRBJ2-3; no definite D call. Germline CDR1 reads ENHRY; CDR2 reads SYGVKD. The V end was cut by 4 bases, the J end by 2 bases, with 4 bases between. The CDR3 is 12 residues long.

Ten or more counts support this clonotype. The chain uses TRBV12-3 or TRBV12-4 and TRBJ2-1; 8 bases fit TRBD2. The CDR3 is made up of 16 amino acids. V shed 4 bases, J shed 4 bases, and the junction held 9 bases outside the gene matches. The CDR3 loop reads CASSWGIAGSYNEQFF. CDR3 DNA: TGTGCCAGCAGTTGGGGGATAGCGGGATCTTACAATGAGCAGTTCTTC.

This clonotype was detected many times. The chain links TRBV4-3 to TRBJ2-1; D is unresolved. Germline V gives CDR1 LGHNA, CDR2 YSLEER. The CDR3 length is 15 residues. V lost 0 bases and J lost 5, with 11 bases in between. CDR3 nucleotides: TGCGCCAGCAGCCAAGATCAAGGCAGCCACAATGAGCAGTTCTTC. Translation gives CASSQDQGSHNEQFF.

In its sample, this clonotype was seen many times. This chain uses TRBV28 with TRBJ1-2; no firm D call. V lost 8 bases and J lost 4, with 17 bases in between. Looked up from germline, CDR1 is MDHEN and CDR2 is SYDVKM. CDR3 length: 14 residues. The CDR3 DNA is TGTGCCAGCTTGCCATTGCTAGAGGGCTATGGCTACACCTTC. Its protein is CASLPLLEGYGYTF.

There are many counts of this clonotype. The rearrangement uses TRBV5-4 and TRBJ1-5, with D possibly being TRBD1 (6 bases). Germline assignment: CDR1 SGHNT and CDR2 YYREEE (reference sequence). With 4 bases removed from V and 3 bases from J, the gap between germline ends came to 11 bases. CDR3 length equals 14 residues. CDR3 amino acids: CASSIQGLNQPQHF. In DNA, the CDR3 is TGTGCCAGCAGCATACAGGGCCTCAATCAGCCCCAGCATTTT.

This clonotype was seen repeatedly, ten times or more. The chain couples TRBV6-2 or TRBV6-3 to TRBJ1-5; no firm D call. CDR1 and CDR2 (germline): MNHEY, SVGEGT. The CDR3 has 12 amino acids. Deletions cut 7 bases from V and 4 bases from J, with 8 bases between. The CDR3 protein is CASTLGNQPQHF. The CDR3 DNA reads TGTGCCAGCACCCTAGGGAATCAGCCCCAGCATTTT.

V and J are TRBV7-2 and TRBJ1-1; 8 bases fit TRBD1. The CDR3 consists of 13 residues. CDR1 and CDR2 from the germline V gene are SGHTA and FQGNSA. V dropped 10 bases and J dropped 4; count of bases not matched to a gene: 8. The CDR3 DNA sequence: TGTGCCATCCGACAGGGGCATGGCACTGAAGCTTTCTTT. Protein: CAIRQGHGTEAFF.

This clonotype has a count of ten or more. This chain connects TRBV19 to TRBJ1-2; D may be TRBD1 (5 bases). V was cut by 2 bases and J by 3 bases, with 10 bases left in between. The length of the CDR3 is 14 residues. Germline loops: CDR1 LNHDA, CDR2 SQIVND (reference sequence). The CDR3 sequence is CASSIRGEDYGYTF. CDR3 coding DNA: TGTGCCAGTAGTATAAGAGGGGAGGACTATGGCTACACCTTC.

This clonotype was counted ten times or more. This chain uses TRBV10-3 with TRBJ2-5, with no clear D. The CDR3 has 12 amino acids. V gave up 6 bases and J gave up 4 bases, with 9 bases separating them. Germline values: CDR1 ENHRY, CDR2 SYGVKD. DNA of the CDR3: TGTGCCATCAGCGCTGGTAGAGAGACCCAGTACTTC. As protein: CAISAGRETQYF.

This clonotype was counted many times. The rearrangement links TRBV3-1 to TRBJ1-3; maybe TRBD1 (5 bases). In germline, CDR1 is LGHDT, CDR2 YNNKEL (reference sequence). This CDR3 region has 16 residues. V lost 6 bases, J lost 7 bases, and 22 bases lay in between. The CDR3 DNA is TGTGCCAGCAGACCGAAGGGTGGAACAGGACTTAACACCATATATTTT. This translates into CASRPKGGTGLNTIYF. The complete variable domain, with remaining parts taken from reference TRBV3-1 and TRBJ1-3, reads DTAVSQTPKYLVTQMGNDKSIKCEQNLGHDTMYWYKQDSKKFLKIMFSYNNKELIINETVPNRFSPKSPDKAHLNLHINSLELGDSAVYFCASRPKGGTGLNTIYFGEGSWLTVV.

A word on this clonotype: A much more abundant neighbour one base away suggests this may be a read error. The rearrangement joins TRBV7-9 to TRBJ2-1, with D perhaps matching TRBD2 (5 bases). CDR3 length: 14 amino acids. Germline CDR1 is SEHNR and CDR2 is FQNEAQ (reference sequence). CDR3 residues: CVSSLSRDLNEQFF. Here the CDR3 DNA reads TGTGTCAGCAGCTTATCCCGGGATCTTAATGAGCAGTTCTTC.

The chain combines TRBV7-9 with TRBJ1-1, with 8 bases aligning to TRBD1. Germline assignment: CDR1 SEHNR and CDR2 FQNEAQ (reference sequence). V trimming: 5 bases; J trimming: 10 bases; junction bases outside the gene matches: 15. This CDR3 has 15 amino acids. CDR3 DNA sequence: TGTGCCAGCAGCCCACAGGGGGGTCAGGGTTCCGGAGCTTTCTTT. This codes for CASSPQGGQGSGAFF. The whole variable domain, filled in from reference TRBV7-9 and TRBJ1-1, reads DTGVSQNPRHKITKRGQNVTFRCDPISEHNRLYWYRQTLGQGPEFLTYFQNEAQLEKSRLLSDRFSAERPKGSFSTLEIQRTEQGDSAMYLCASSPQGGQGSGAFFGQGTRLTVV.

J is TRBJ2-4 and V is TRBV7-2; 11 bases align to TRBD1. Germline assignment: CDR1 SGHTA and CDR2 FQGNSA. Losses at the gene ends were 6 bases for V and 9 bases for J; bases not matched to a gene: 7. The CDR3 spans 14 residues. CDR3 region: CASRPDRGLGIQYF. As DNA, the CDR3 is TGTGCCAGCAGACCGGACAGGGGGCTGGGCATTCAGTACTTC.

This clonotype was seen at least ten times. The V call is TRBV15, the J call TRBJ2-1, with a tentative D call TRBD1 (5 bases). CDR1 is LNHNV, CDR2 YYDKDF, per germline (reference sequence). This CDR3 has 15 residues. Trimming cost V 1 base and J 0 bases, with 7 bases left between them. Here the CDR3 reads CATSRGGSSYNEQFF. As DNA, the CDR3 is TGTGCCACCAGCAGAGGGGGCAGCTCCTACAATGAGCAGTTCTTC.

This clonotype was observed a few times. The rearrangement joins TRBV2 to TRBJ2-1; D gene uncertain. The CDR3 runs to 13 residues. Germline V gene lookup returns CDR1 SNHLY and CDR2 FYNNEI. V dropped 6 bases and J dropped 2 bases, with 8 bases sitting between them. CDR3 amino acids: CASRGGTYNEQFF. The CDR3 region has the DNA TGTGCCAGCAGAGGCGGTACCTACAATGAGCAGTTCTTC.

This clonotype was recorded many times. The chain joins TRBV28 to TRBJ2-7; TRBD2 matches 9 bases. This CDR3 has 19 residues. Germline loops: CDR1 MDHEN, CDR2 SYDVKM. Trimming at V came to 6 bases and at J to 0 bases, leaving 18 bases not matched to a gene. CDR3: CASSPPGFSGRSFSYEQYF. CDR3 nucleotides: TGTGCCAGCAGCCCCCCGGGGTTTAGCGGGAGATCCTTCTCCTACGAGCAGTACTTC.

This clonotype showed up many times. The V and J genes are TRBV20-1 and TRBJ1-3; D ambiguous. The CDR3 contains 14 residues. CDR1 is DFQATT and CDR2 is SNEGSKA in the germline V gene (reference sequence). V lost 2 bases to trimming and J lost 3 bases, with 11 bases between them. In nucleotides, the CDR3 is TGCAGTGCTAGACGGCGGAAGGTTGGAAACACCATATATTTT. Translating gives CSARRRKVGNTIYF.

This clonotype came up many times. The genes are TRBV15 and TRBJ2-1, with D tentatively TRBD2 (5 bases). CDR3 length equals 16 residues. Trimming removed 0 bases at V and 4 bases at J, with 13 bases between. CDR1 LNHNV and CDR2 YYDKDF come from the germline V gene (reference sequence). This CDR3 reads CATSREGFGGYNEQFF. The DNA for the CDR3 is TGTGCCACCAGCAGAGAGGGGTTTGGAGGATACAATGAGCAGTTCTTC. Combining the CDR3 with reference TRBV15 and TRBJ2-1 gives the whole variable domain DAMVIQNPRYQVTQFGKPVTLSCSQTLNHNVMYWYQQKSSQAPKLLFHYYDKDFNNEADTPDNFQSRRPNTSFCFLDIRSPGLGDTAMYLCATSREGFGGYNEQFFGPGTRLTVL.

This clonotype was seen ten or more times. This chain links TRBV4-2 with TRBJ2-5, with TRBD2 identical over 8 bases. The CDR3 spans 17 residues. Germline V lookup: CDR1 LGHNA, CDR2 YNFKEQ. With V trimmed by 5 bases and J by 3 bases, 14 bases remained unmatched. The CDR3 sequence is CASSESLSLADEETQYF. The CDR3 DNA reads as TGTGCCAGCAGCGAGAGTTTATCACTAGCGGACGAAGAGACCCAGTACTTC.